The 27 T cell receptor beta chains below come from one sample, sequenced in a study of post-analysis software for immune sequencing data. General observations from the study: The five TRBV segments detected at higher frequency in patients than in controls included TRBV5-6, TRBV5-1 and TRBV20-1.

These receptors' targets are unknown. Sequencing libraries made from TCR beta cDNA carried unique molecular identifiers. TCRdb reanalysed the PCR reads using MiXCR and keeps one entry per CDR3 protein. In the table there are a few hundred thousand distinct CDR3 sequences, 35% to 45% of which are singletons. Source material: blood. All receptors derive from a girl aged 10 to 17 with multiple sclerosis.

About this clonotype: A read error is possible here, since a much larger clone lies one base away. The chain has TRBV4-1 and TRBJ2-1; D not resolved. The CDR3 spans 12 residues. Per the germline V gene, CDR1 is MGHRA and CDR2 is YSYEKL. V was cut by 1 base and J by 6 bases, with 4 bases left in between. This CDR3 reads CASSQVCNEQFF. The CDR3 DNA is TGCGCCAGCAGCCAAGTCTGCAATGAGCAGTTCTTC.

This clonotype showed up just a few times. Here the CDR3 reads CASSVILPSANEQFF. The CDR3 nucleotides read TGTGCCAGCAGTGTTATTTTGCCTAGCGCGAATGAGCAGTTCTTC. The V gene is TRBV2, the J gene TRBJ2-1; a possible D gene is TRBD2 (6 bases). Trimming removed 4 bases from V and 7 bases from J, with 17 bases in between. Germline values: CDR1 SNHLY, CDR2 FYNNEI. The CDR3 runs 15 residues.

Here the CDR3 reads CASSFRSMAEGGQFF. In nucleotides, the CDR3 is TGTGCCAGCAGTTTTCGTAGCATGGCGGAAGGGGGGCAGTTCTTC. V gene TRBV28 combines with J gene TRBJ2-1, with TRBD1 as a possible D gene (6 bases). Germline V gene sequence: CDR1 MDHEN, CDR2 SYDVKM. The germline V and J ends were trimmed by 3 bases and 12 bases, with 21 bases remaining between them. The length of the CDR3 is 15 residues. The complete variable domain, with remaining parts taken from reference TRBV28 and TRBJ2-1, reads DVKVTQSSRYLVKRTGEKVFLECVQDMDHENMFWYRQDPGLGLRLIYFSYDVKMKEKGDIPEGYSVSREKKERFSLILESASTNQTSMYLCASSFRSMAEGGQFFGPGTRLTVL.

Worth noting for this clonotype: Since a much larger clone is just one base distant, this may be a read error. The rearrangement links TRBV6-1 to TRBJ2-7; 7 positions agree with TRBD1. CDR1 and CDR2 from the germline V gene are MNHNS and SASEGT. The CDR3 totals 13 residues. The CDR3 protein is CASSEVGGYGQYF. DNA of the CDR3: TGTGCCAGCAGTGAAGTAGGGGGCTACGGGCAGTACTTC.

The chain links TRBV10-2 to TRBJ2-1; D not certain. The germline V gene encodes CDR1 WSHSY and CDR2 SAAADI. V lost 6 bases and J lost 4, with 7 bases in between. There are 12 residues in the CDR3. CDR3 sequence: CASRDLYNEQFF. CDR3 DNA: TGCGCCAGCAGAGACTTGTACAATGAGCAGTTCTTC.

The V call is TRBV12-5, the J call TRBJ1-2; no firm D call. The CDR3 extends over 14 amino acids. V shed 6 bases and J shed 4 bases, with 15 bases lying between them. Germline V gene lookup returns CDR1 LGHNT and CDR2 FRNRAP. The CDR3 DNA reads TGTGCTAGTGGGATAGGACTTGCGGGCTATGGCTACACCTTC. It encodes CASGIGLAGYGYTF.

In regard to this clonotype: A read error is possible here, since a much larger clone lies one base away. A read error is likely, as this CDR3 ends without the conserved phenylalanine or tryptophan. The gene calls are TRBV27 and TRBJ2-3; D not certain. Germline V gene lookup returns CDR1 MNHEY and CDR2 SMNVEV (reference sequence). The CDR3 contains 15 residues. V shed 5 bases and J shed 3 bases, with 15 bases lying between them. CDR3 amino acids: CASSPHRPGTDTQYL. In DNA form, the CDR3 reads TGTGCCAGCAGTCCCCACCGTCCCGGGACAGATACGCAGTATTTG.

This clonotype was recorded at least ten times. The chain recombines TRBV6-1 with TRBJ1-2; possibly TRBD1 for D (5 bases). V dropped 3 bases and J dropped 2 bases, with 19 bases sitting between them. CDR3 size: 17 residues. The germline gives CDR1 MNHNS, CDR2 SASEGT. The CDR3 reads CASSERNVPGRNYGYTF. The CDR3 DNA reads as TGTGCCAGCAGTGAGCGAAACGTCCCGGGACGGAACTATGGCTACACCTTC.

A note on this clonotype: A much bigger clone sits one base away, suggesting this may be a read error. The chain joins TRBV7-2 to TRBJ2-1; TRBD1 or TRBD2 may be the D gene (5 bases each). Germline V CDR1 and CDR2: SGHTA, FQGNSA. Trimming shortened V by 1 base and J by 8 bases, and 15 bases separated the two germline ends. The CDR3 runs 15 residues. CDR3 coding DNA: TGTGCCAGCAGCTTAGGGGGGACCCTACGCCATGAGCAGTTCTTC. It translates to CASSLGGTLRHEQFF.

The table lists this clonotype with many counts. The chain joins TRBV12-3 or TRBV12-4 to TRBJ1-5, with TRBD1 identical over 9 bases. The CDR3 has 16 amino acids. The ends lost 6 bases at V and 4 bases at J; junction bases unmatched: 10. The CDR3 spells CASSSPGTGFNQPQHF. The CDR3 nucleotides are TGTGCCAGCAGCTCGCCCGGGACAGGGTTTAATCAGCCCCAGCATTTT.

This clonotype has a handful of counts. The chain uses TRBV5-6 and TRBJ2-4; a possible D gene is TRBD2 (6 bases). With the DNA end fitting TRBJ2-7 better, the J assignment may be wrong. This CDR3 spans 15 amino acids. The germline V gene encodes CDR1 SGHDT and CDR2 YYEEEE. The CDR3 loop reads CASSLPGRGSYEQYF. In DNA, the CDR3 is TGTGCCAGCAGCTTGCCGGGACGGGGGTCTTACGAGCAGTACTTC.

About this clonotype itself: This may be a read error, as it is one base from a much larger clone. J is TRBJ1-2 and V is TRBV5-1, with 8 positions matching TRBD1. The CDR3 covers 17 residues. Losses at the gene ends were 0 bases for V and 7 bases for J; bases not matched to a gene: 14. Germline V lookup: CDR1 SGHRS, CDR2 YFSETQ. This CDR3 is CASSLAGQGENYCGYTF. In DNA, the CDR3 is TGCGCCAGCAGCTTGGCCGGACAGGGCGAAAATTACTGTGGCTACACCTTC.

There are many counts of this clonotype. V is TRBV20-1 and J is TRBJ2-4; a possible D gene is TRBD1 (6 bases). The germline V and J ends were trimmed by 0 bases and 6 bases, with 21 bases remaining between them. Germline values: CDR1 DFQATT, CDR2 SNEGSKA (reference sequence). The CDR3 extends over 17 amino acids. As DNA, the CDR3 is TGCAGTGCTAGAGAGCTTCAGGGGAAGCTAGGAGGAAACATTCAGTACTTC. This codes for CSARELQGKLGGNIQYF.

This clonotype showed up just once. Given a much more abundant clone one base away, this may be a read error. The genes are TRBV6-4 and TRBJ2-5; 12 bases agree with TRBD2. This CDR3 spans 15 amino acids. V shed 3 bases and J 11 bases; nucleotides not matched to a gene: 10. CDR1 is MRHNA and CDR2 is SNTAGT in the germline V gene. The chain's CDR3 is CASSESSGGANEQYF. The CDR3 bases are TGTGCCAGCAGTGAGTCTAGCGGGGGGGCCAATGAGCAGTACTTC.

This clonotype was counted ten times or more. V and J are TRBV10-3 and TRBJ2-5, with D perhaps matching TRBD1 (6 bases). V was clipped by 6 bases and J by 5 bases, with 19 bases between them. The germline V gene encodes CDR1 ENHRY and CDR2 SYGVKD. The CDR3 contains 15 residues. The CDR3 protein is CAISERDISRETQYF. CDR3 DNA: TGTGCCATCAGCGAAAGGGACATTAGTAGGGAGACCCAGTACTTC.

This clonotype was detected a few times. A much more abundant neighbour one base away suggests this may be a read error. The CDR3 loop reads CASSSSGRETQYF. The CDR3 nucleotides read TGTGCCAGCAGTAGTAGCGGGAGGGAGACCCAGTACTTC. The gene calls are TRBV25-1 and TRBJ2-5; 10 bases match TRBD2. V was pared by 5 bases and J by 5 bases, with 2 bases of the junction left unmatched. CDR1 MGHDK and CDR2 SYGVNS come from the germline V gene. The CDR3 has 13 residues.

This chain connects TRBV6-8 to TRBJ2-7; D ambiguous. The V end lost 6 bases, the J end lost 3 bases, and 12 bases lay between the germline ends. This CDR3 comprises 13 residues. Germline values: CDR1 MNHGY, CDR2 SAAAGT. This CDR3 is CASSHRASYEQYF. CDR3 sequence (DNA): TGTGCCAGCAGCCACCGGGCCAGCTACGAGCAGTACTTC.

This clonotype occurred a few times. This chain joins TRBV4-1 and TRBJ1-2; D call uncertain. Trimming stripped 0 bases from V and 4 bases from J, with 12 bases between. Germline-derived CDR1 and CDR2 are MGHRA and YSYEKL. CDR3 length: 15 amino acids. The CDR3 sequence: CASSQDPGMSYGYTF. The CDR3 region has the DNA TGCGCCAGCAGCCAAGATCCGGGGATGAGCTATGGCTACACCTTC.

This clonotype has a count of ten or more. This chain connects TRBV20-1 to TRBJ2-1, with 10 bases lining up with TRBD2. The CDR3 totals 16 residues. J was trimmed by 7 bases and V by 0 bases; bases with no gene match: 9. In germline, CDR1 is DFQATT, CDR2 SNEGSKA (reference sequence). In DNA form, the CDR3 reads TGCAGTGCTAGAGATCCCGAAGCGGGGGGGAGGAATGAGCAGTTCTTC. Translating it yields CSARDPEAGGRNEQFF.

A word on this clonotype: A much larger clone differs from this one at a single base, so this may be a read error. The chain joins TRBV19 to TRBJ2-1; 9 bases agree with TRBD2. CDR3 size: 15 residues. Per the germline V gene, CDR1 is LNHDA and CDR2 is SQIVND (reference sequence). J gave up 3 bases and V 3 bases, and 3 bases lay outside the gene matches. CDR3 region: CASSIRAGGYNEQFF. DNA for the CDR3: TGTGCCAGTAGTATCCGAGCGGGGGGCTACAATGAGCAGTTCTTC.

This clonotype turned up a few times. The chain links TRBV9 to TRBJ2-2, with 7 bases that match TRBD1. Germline V gene data show CDR1 as SGDLS and CDR2 as YYNGEE. This CDR3 is built from 15 residues. Germline trimming cut 3 bases from V and 4 bases from J; bases unmatched to any gene: 6. The CDR3 here is CASSAGTAATGELFF. The CDR3 DNA reads TGTGCCAGCAGCGCCGGGACAGCGGCCACCGGGGAGCTGTTTTTT.

In its sample, this clonotype was seen many times. The chain joins TRBV29-1 to TRBJ2-5, with D unresolved. This CDR3 has 12 residues. CDR1 is SQVTM and CDR2 is ANQGSEA in the germline V gene. Trimming took 7 bases from V and 1 from J, leaving 10 bases between them. In nucleotides, the CDR3 is TGCAGCGCTAGGATGGTCCAAGAGACCCAGTACTTC. Translating gives CSARMVQETQYF.

This clonotype was seen more than once but under ten times. The chain combines TRBV10-3 with TRBJ2-5; 10 nucleotides align to TRBD1. The CDR3 runs to 15 residues. The V and J ends lost 5 bases and 3 bases, in that order; junction bases with no gene match: 6. The germline V gene encodes CDR1 ENHRY and CDR2 SYGVKD. CDR3 protein: CAISFAGTGEETQYF. CDR3 DNA sequence: TGTGCCATCAGTTTCGCCGGGACAGGGGAAGAGACCCAGTACTTC.

This clonotype was counted ten times or more. The CDR3 sequence is CASSVLGYEQFF. The CDR3 bases are TGTGCCAGCAGCGTACTAGGCTATGAGCAGTTCTTC. The V gene is TRBV9, the J gene TRBJ2-1, with D hard to call. Germline V gene sequence: CDR1 SGDLS, CDR2 YYNGEE. The CDR3 consists of 12 residues. The germline V and J ends were trimmed by 1 base and 8 bases, with 7 bases remaining between them.

The table lists this clonotype with many counts. This chain links TRBV5-1 with TRBJ1-4, with no clear D. The V gene lost 4 bases and the J gene lost 7 bases, with 14 bases spanning the gap. The length of the CDR3 is 14 residues. CDR1 is SGHRS and CDR2 is YFSETQ in the germline V gene. This CDR3 reads CASSLGSAGEKLFF. The CDR3 nucleotides are TGCGCCAGCAGCCTCGGGTCCGCGGGTGAAAAACTGTTTTTT.

This clonotype came up a few times. V and J are TRBV12-3 or TRBV12-4 and TRBJ1-5; 8 nucleotides match TRBD1. The CDR3 sequence is 14 residues long. The ends lost 6 bases at V and 6 bases at J; junction bases unmatched: 7. CDR3 in amino acids: CASSVGDRSQPQHF. The CDR3 region has the DNA TGTGCCAGCAGCGTGGGGGACAGGAGTCAGCCCCAGCATTTT.

This clonotype appeared many times. V gene TRBV4-1 combines with J gene TRBJ2-1, with 10 nucleotides matching TRBD2. The V gene end was trimmed by 0 bases and the J gene end by 10 bases; junction bases not matched to a gene: 6. CDR3 length: 15 residues. From germline, CDR1 is MGHRA and CDR2 YSYEKL. CDR3 residues: CASSQDHGSGREQFF. The CDR3 bases are TGCGCCAGCAGCCAAGACCATGGTAGCGGGAGGGAGCAGTTCTTC.